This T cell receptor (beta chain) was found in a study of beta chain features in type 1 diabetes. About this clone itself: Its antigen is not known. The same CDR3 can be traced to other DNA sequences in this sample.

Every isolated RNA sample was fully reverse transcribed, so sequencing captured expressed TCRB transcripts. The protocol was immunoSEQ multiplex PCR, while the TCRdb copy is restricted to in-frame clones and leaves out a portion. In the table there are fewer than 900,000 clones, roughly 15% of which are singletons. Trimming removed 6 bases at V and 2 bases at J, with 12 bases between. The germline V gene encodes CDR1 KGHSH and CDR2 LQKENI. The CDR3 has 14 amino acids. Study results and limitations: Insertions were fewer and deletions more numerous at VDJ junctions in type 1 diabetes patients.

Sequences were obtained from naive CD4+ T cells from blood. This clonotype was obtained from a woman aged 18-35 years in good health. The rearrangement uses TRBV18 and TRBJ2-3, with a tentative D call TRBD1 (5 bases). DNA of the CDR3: TGTGCCAGCTCGCCTCAGGGTCTCACAGATACGCAGTATTTT. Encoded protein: CASSPQGLTDTQYF.